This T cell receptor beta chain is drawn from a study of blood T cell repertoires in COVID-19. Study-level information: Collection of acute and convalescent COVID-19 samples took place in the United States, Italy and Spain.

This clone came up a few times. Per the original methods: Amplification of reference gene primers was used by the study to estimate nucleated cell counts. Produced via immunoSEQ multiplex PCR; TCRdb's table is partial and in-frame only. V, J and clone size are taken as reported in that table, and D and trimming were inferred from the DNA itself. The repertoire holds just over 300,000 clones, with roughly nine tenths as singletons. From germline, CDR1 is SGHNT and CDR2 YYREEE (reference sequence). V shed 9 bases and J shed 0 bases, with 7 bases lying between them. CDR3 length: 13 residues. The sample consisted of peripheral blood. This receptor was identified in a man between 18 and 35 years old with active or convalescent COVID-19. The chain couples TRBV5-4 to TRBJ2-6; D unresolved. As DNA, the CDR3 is TGTGCCACCTATAACTCTGGGGCCAACGTCCTGACTTTC. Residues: CATYNSGANVLTF.